This T cell receptor beta chain was sequenced for a study of CD8+ T cells in alopecia areata (dated by TCRdb to the late 2010s). In the study overall: The treated patients took part in an open-label pilot trial in which moderate-to-severe alopecia areata was treated with oral tofacitinib at 5 to 10 mg twice daily. Tofacitinib was administered for 6 to 18 months, and 6 months of follow-up off drug were then conducted to assess delayed response and recurrence. Disease severity in treated patients was measured with the SALT score, which quantifies the percentage of affected scalp surface area. The study used high-throughput TCRbeta sequencing to examine T cell clonal expansion in alopecia areata, in both the C3H/HeJ mouse model and human patients. In humans, TCRbeta sequencing was performed on scalp tissue and on sorted CD4+ and CD8+ peripheral blood T cells from healthy controls and from patients with patchy or totalis/universalis alopecia areata. Tofacitinib-treated patients had biopsies at baseline and at 4 and 24 weeks of treatment, with a later scalp biopsy in several patients. Scalp clonality was compared across normal scalp (n=4), patchy alopecia areata scalp (n=8), and alopecia totalis/universalis scalp (n=8). The RNA source kit depended on sample type: the PAXgene miRNA kit for fixed scalp, the miRNeasy kit for PBMCs, and the RNeasy kit for mouse skin. Amplification of TCRbeta CDR3 regions was done by immunoSEQ multiplex PCR using 35 Vbeta forward primers and 13 Jbeta reverse primers. The study at large found these results: TCR sequences shared between patients were less clear than in mice, possibly partly because of HLA diversity in the patient population. Many expanded lesional clones persisted in scalp and blood during tofacitinib treatment, which may partly explain relapse after stopping treatment. Because the treated cohort was small and had just a single nonresponder, larger studies are needed to establish links between baseline CD8+ expansion and response. Scalp TCR repertoire analysis is complicated because resident alphabeta T cells in normal human skin are also sequenced, whereas mouse skin is dominated by gammadelta T cells. With tofacitinib, both scalp clonality and the number of expanded CD8+ clones among the top 100 scalp clones went down significantly. Lesional scalp, especially in alopecia totalis/universalis, showed higher clonality and more expanded CD8+ clones than normal scalp, suggesting antigenic drive.

The CDR3 spans 12 residues, from the cysteine through the phenylalanine. The sequence is cut down to CDR3 DNA, 36 bases in frame from base 1. Trimming accounts for 4 bases at V and 6 bases at J, while the number of junction bases matched to no gene is 2. Taken from the germline V gene (reference sequence), the CDR1 and CDR2 loops are MNHEY and SMNVEV. Receptor amplification or capture employed the immunoSEQ multiplex PCR assay. RNA was extracted from all samples and reverse transcribed into cDNA as template for TCR sequencing. SuperScript III was used to make first-strand cDNA, primed with a 2:1 mix of oligo-dT and random hexamers. A synthetic immune receptor repertoire was used to measure amplification bias, and any remaining bias was corrected computationally. Under the source paper's analysis protocol: After raw reads were preprocessed to remove errors, the CDR3 was defined following IMGT conventions as running from the conserved cysteine to phenylalanine. Clonality was computed as 1 minus the Shannon entropy, with the entropy normalized by log2 of the number of productive unique TCRs. CD4 or CD8 identity of scalp clones was inferred by cross-referencing scalp TCRbeta sequences with sorted blood CD4 and CD8 repertoires. Drawn from immuneACCESS, this table holds only the in-frame rearrangements with V and J called that TCRdb kept. Clones are partly lost; checked studies trace under half to an unresolved V gene and leave the rest unexplained. V and J calls plus clone size are reproduced from that table; the DNA served to infer D and trimming. The sample table contains around 100,000 clones; only one count was recorded for less than 75% of them. The ten most abundant clones make up over 9% of the sample.

What this sample's time point label stands for: 20 to 30 weeks on oral tofacitinib. The treatment or condition label, as the study defines it: oral pan-JAK inhibitor, 5-10 mg twice daily. Lesional scalp punch biopsies and peripheral blood were obtained from alopecia areata patients. PBMCs were isolated by density centrifugation and stained for CD3, CD4 and CD8, after which CD4+ and CD8+ T cells were sorted on a FACSAria. With regard to this clone: The antigen it recognizes is unknown. The sample holds no much larger clone one base away, and base qualities are not on file.

The chain was built from TRBV27 and TRBJ2-7, with 8 bases in between that match TRBD1. The input for sequencing was CD8+ T cells sorted from blood, taken at week 24, from a patient treated with tofacitinib. The clonotype comes from a human donor with alopecia areata. The CDR3 amino acid sequence is: CASSSTGGEQYF. The nucleotide sequence is TGTGCCAGCAGTTCTACAGGGGGCGAGCAGTACTTC.